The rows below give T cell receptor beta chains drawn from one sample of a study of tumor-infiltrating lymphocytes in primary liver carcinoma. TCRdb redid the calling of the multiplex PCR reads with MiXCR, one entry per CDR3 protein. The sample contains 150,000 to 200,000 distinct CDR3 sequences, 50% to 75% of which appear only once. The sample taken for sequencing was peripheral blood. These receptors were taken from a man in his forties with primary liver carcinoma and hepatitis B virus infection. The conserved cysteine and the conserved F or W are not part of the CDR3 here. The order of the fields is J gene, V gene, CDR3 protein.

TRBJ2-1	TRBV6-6	ASSYFTTPDEQF
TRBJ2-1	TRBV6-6	ASSFHNNEQF
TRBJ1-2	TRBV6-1	ASSEHGNYGYT
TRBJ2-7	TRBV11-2	GRSWSGTGLREQY
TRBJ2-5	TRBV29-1	SVAKTSRETQY
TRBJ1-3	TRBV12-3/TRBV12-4	ASSHDGGEESGNTIY
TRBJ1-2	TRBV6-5	ASSPNWDRSFYGYT
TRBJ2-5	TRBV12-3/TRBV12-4	ASSLWAGGETQY
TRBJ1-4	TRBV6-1	AGTPIATNEKLF
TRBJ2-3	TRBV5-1	ASSSDRGQSGDTQY
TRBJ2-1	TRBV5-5	ASSQTGTPTNEQF
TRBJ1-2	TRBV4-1	ASSQDQGQGRGYT
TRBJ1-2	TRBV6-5	ASSYGTGGPDYGYT
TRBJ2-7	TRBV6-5	ASWDRSDEQY
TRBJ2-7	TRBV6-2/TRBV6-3	ASSPGTLPYEQY
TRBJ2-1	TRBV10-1	ASSDRSSFNEHF
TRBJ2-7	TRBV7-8	VSSLSEQEQY
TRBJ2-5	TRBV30	AWSPPPVGETQY
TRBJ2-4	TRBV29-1	SVEVADKNIQY
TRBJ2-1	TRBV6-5	ASSKLAAGSNEQF
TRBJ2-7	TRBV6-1	ASSDTYEQY
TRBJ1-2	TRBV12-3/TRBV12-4	ASSLRDRPFYGYA
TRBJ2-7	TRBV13	ASNLRAVNLGNHEQY
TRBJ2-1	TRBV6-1	ASSEGQGAREQF
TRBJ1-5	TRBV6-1	ASSETADQPQH
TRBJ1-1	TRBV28	ASSLEPGQMNTEAF
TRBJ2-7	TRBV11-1	ASSLGLAGVPPYEQY